This TCR beta chain is from a study of blood T cell repertoires in COVID-19. V shed 8 bases and J shed 4 bases, with 14 bases lying between them. The CDR3 is 14 amino acids. CDR1 and CDR2 (germline): SGHVS, FQNEAQ. TCRdb's copy holds only in-frame clones and misses some; the assay was immunoSEQ multiplex PCR. The sample carries some 210,000 clones, about 88% recorded once. Sequences were obtained from peripheral blood. The V gene is TRBV7-8, the J gene TRBJ2-2; D uncertain. The origin of this receptor is a woman between 40 and 55 years old with acute or convalescent COVID-19. The CDR3 is CASHGLTRTGELFF. The CDR3 DNA follows: TGTGCCAGCCACGGTCTGACTCGCACCGGGGAGCTGTTTTTT.